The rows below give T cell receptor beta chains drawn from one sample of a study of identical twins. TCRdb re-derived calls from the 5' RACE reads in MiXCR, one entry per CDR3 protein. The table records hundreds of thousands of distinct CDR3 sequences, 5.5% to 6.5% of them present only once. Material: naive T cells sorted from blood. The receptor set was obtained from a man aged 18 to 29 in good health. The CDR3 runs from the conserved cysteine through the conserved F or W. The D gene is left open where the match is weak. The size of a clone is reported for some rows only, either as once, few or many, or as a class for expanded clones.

CDR3aa: CASSPTFTGELFF
CDR3nt: TGCGCCAGCAGCCCAACTTTCACCGGGGAGCTGTTTTTT
abundance: .
v_gene: TRBV5-1
j_gene: TRBJ2-2
d_gene: .

CDR3aa: CASSLTLAGGLETQYF
CDR3nt: TGTGCCAGCAGCCTAACACTAGCGGGAGGGCTCGAGACCCAGTACTTC
abundance: few
v_gene: TRBV7-9
j_gene: TRBJ2-5
d_gene: TRBD2

CDR3aa: CASSAGPSISVTDTQYF
CDR3nt: TGCGCCAGCAGCGCTGGACCCAGTATCAGTGTCACAGATACGCAGTATTTT
abundance: few
v_gene: TRBV5-1
j_gene: TRBJ2-3
d_gene: .

CDR3aa: CASSSGAYREAFF
CDR3nt: TGTGCCAGCAGTTCCGGGGCTTACAGGGAAGCTTTCTTT
abundance: many
v_gene: TRBV6-5
j_gene: TRBJ1-1
d_gene: .

CDR3aa: CATSDSGTGHYNEQFF
CDR3nt: TGTGCCACCAGTGACAGTGGGACGGGACATTACAATGAGCAGTTCTTC
abundance: many
v_gene: TRBV24-1
j_gene: TRBJ2-1
d_gene: .

CDR3aa: CASSLLRPPDTQYF
CDR3nt: TGCGCCAGCAGCTTGTTAAGACCACCAGATACGCAGTATTTT
abundance: .
v_gene: TRBV5-1
j_gene: TRBJ2-3
d_gene: .

CDR3aa: CASSPRAETQYF
CDR3nt: TGTGCCAGCTCACCTCGAGCAGAGACCCAGTACTTC
abundance: many
v_gene: TRBV18
j_gene: TRBJ2-5
d_gene: .

CDR3aa: CASSLGDRGSPLHF
CDR3nt: TGCGCCAGCAGCTTGGGCGACAGGGGTTCACCCCTCCACTTT
abundance: .
v_gene: TRBV5-1
j_gene: TRBJ1-6
d_gene: TRBD1

CDR3aa: CNPDSRLNEQYF
CDR3nt: TGCAACCCGGACTCTCGCCTTAACGAGCAGTACTTC
abundance: many
v_gene: TRBV29-1
j_gene: TRBJ2-7
d_gene: .

CDR3aa: CASSLEWHSLDEAFF
CDR3nt: TGCGCCAGCAGCTTGGAGTGGCACTCCCTCGATGAAGCTTTCTTT
abundance: many
v_gene: TRBV5-1
j_gene: TRBJ1-1
d_gene: .

CDR3aa: CSVVDRGYNEQFF
CDR3nt: TGCAGCGTTGTGGACAGGGGATACAATGAGCAGTTCTTC
abundance: few
v_gene: TRBV29-1
j_gene: TRBJ2-1
d_gene: TRBD1

CDR3aa: CAWSVRSRGYGYTF
CDR3nt: TGTGCCTGGAGTGTACGAAGCAGGGGCTATGGCTACACCTTC
abundance: few
v_gene: TRBV30
j_gene: TRBJ1-2
d_gene: .

CDR3aa: CASSQIAGSSYNEQFF
CDR3nt: TGTGCCAGCAGCCAGATAGCGGGGAGCTCCTACAATGAGCAGTTCTTC
abundance: many
v_gene: TRBV14
j_gene: TRBJ2-1
d_gene: TRBD2

CDR3aa: CSVDIEQFF
CDR3nt: TGCAGCGTAGACATAGAGCAGTTCTTC
abundance: many
v_gene: TRBV29-1
j_gene: TRBJ2-1
d_gene: .

CDR3aa: CSVDSGAGEAFF
CDR3nt: TGCAGCGTTGATTCGGGGGCAGGGGAAGCTTTCTTT
abundance: many
v_gene: TRBV29-1
j_gene: TRBJ1-1
d_gene: .

CDR3aa: CSVEAREAYGYTF
CDR3nt: TGCAGCGTTGAAGCCAGGGAAGCATATGGCTACACCTTC
abundance: many
v_gene: TRBV29-1
j_gene: TRBJ1-2
d_gene: .

CDR3aa: CASSFPLATQETQYF
CDR3nt: TGCGCCAGCAGCTTCCCTCTAGCGACTCAGGAGACCCAGTACTTC
abundance: .
v_gene: TRBV5-1
j_gene: TRBJ2-5
d_gene: .

CDR3aa: CASSGISGPNEQFF
CDR3nt: TGTGCCAGCAGCGGTATTAGCGGGCCCAATGAGCAGTTCTTC
abundance: few
v_gene: TRBV3-1
j_gene: TRBJ2-1
d_gene: TRBD2

CDR3aa: CASSQDISGGGANVLTF
CDR3nt: TGCGCCAGCAGCCAAGATATTTCAGGCGGAGGGGCCAACGTCCTGACTTTC
abundance: few
v_gene: TRBV4-3
j_gene: TRBJ2-6
d_gene: .

CDR3aa: CASSPRDPNTEAFF
CDR3nt: TGTGCCAGCAGTCCGCGGGACCCGAACACTGAAGCTTTCTTT
abundance: few
v_gene: TRBV25-1
j_gene: TRBJ1-1
d_gene: .

CDR3aa: CASSSGDMETQYF
CDR3nt: TGTGCCAGCAGCTCCGGGGACATGGAGACCCAGTACTTC
abundance: many
v_gene: TRBV5-5
j_gene: TRBJ2-5
d_gene: .

CDR3aa: CASRTDIINTIYF
CDR3nt: TGTGCCAGCAGGACGGACATAATAAACACCATATATTTT
abundance: few
v_gene: TRBV28
j_gene: TRBJ1-3
d_gene: .

CDR3aa: CASSLSQRDEQFF
CDR3nt: TGTGCCAGCAGTTTATCCCAGAGGGATGAGCAGTTCTTC
abundance: many
v_gene: TRBV12-3/TRBV12-4
j_gene: TRBJ2-1
d_gene: .

CDR3aa: CASNTNTGQHGGEQFF
CDR3nt: TGTGCCAGCAACACAAATACCGGGCAACATGGGGGTGAGCAGTTCTTC
abundance: few
v_gene: TRBV3-1
j_gene: TRBJ2-1
d_gene: .

CDR3aa: CASKPGQGSISNYGYTF
CDR3nt: TGTGCCAGCAAGCCGGGACAGGGTTCTATTTCTAACTATGGCTACACCTTC
abundance: .
v_gene: TRBV27
j_gene: TRBJ1-2
d_gene: TRBD1

CDR3aa: CASSPRGGQGKFF
CDR3nt: TGCGCCAGCAGCCCCCGGGGGGGACAGGGCAAGTTCTTC
abundance: few
v_gene: TRBV5-1
j_gene: TRBJ2-1
d_gene: .

CDR3aa: CASSYYGAEERYEQYF
CDR3nt: TGTGCCAGCAGTTACTATGGAGCGGAAGAACGTTACGAGCAGTACTTC
abundance: few
v_gene: TRBV6-2/TRBV6-3
j_gene: TRBJ2-7
d_gene: .

CDR3aa: CASSLAKDYSNQPQHF
CDR3nt: TGTGCCAGCAGCTTAGCTAAGGACTATAGCAATCAGCCCCAGCATTTT
abundance: .
v_gene: TRBV7-2
j_gene: TRBJ1-5
d_gene: .

CDR3aa: CASSLDPGDNGETQYF
CDR3nt: TGTGCCAGCAGCCTCGACCCCGGGGACAATGGAGAGACCCAGTACTTC
abundance: many
v_gene: TRBV11-3
j_gene: TRBJ2-5
d_gene: .

CDR3aa: CASSQDLGQGNQPQHF
CDR3nt: TGCGCCAGCAGCCAGGACCTGGGACAGGGCAATCAGCCCCAGCATTTT
abundance: many
v_gene: TRBV4-3
j_gene: TRBJ1-5
d_gene: TRBD1

CDR3aa: CASSLITGEAKNIQYF
CDR3nt: TGTGCCAGCAGCTTGATAACCGGAGAAGCCAAAAACATTCAGTACTTC
abundance: .
v_gene: TRBV5-6
j_gene: TRBJ2-4
d_gene: .

CDR3aa: CASSIGLAREQFF
CDR3nt: TGTGCCAGTAGTATAGGACTAGCCCGGGAGCAGTTCTTC
abundance: .
v_gene: TRBV19
j_gene: TRBJ2-1
d_gene: TRBD2

CDR3aa: CASGQGINSPLHF
CDR3nt: TGTGCCAGTGGACAGGGGATCAATTCACCCCTCCACTTT
abundance: few
v_gene: TRBV2
j_gene: TRBJ1-6
d_gene: TRBD1

CDR3aa: CASNLKSGGGGEQFF
CDR3nt: TGTGCCAGCAACCTAAAGTCCGGGGGAGGGGGGGAGCAGTTCTTC
abundance: few
v_gene: TRBV7-9
j_gene: TRBJ2-1
d_gene: .

CDR3aa: CSESLNTEAFF
CDR3nt: TGCAGTGAGTCCTTGAACACTGAAGCTTTCTTT
abundance: many
v_gene: TRBV20-1
j_gene: TRBJ1-1
d_gene: .

CDR3aa: CASSEERRPETQYF
CDR3nt: TGCGCCAGCAGTGAAGAGCGGCGGCCAGAGACCCAGTACTTC
abundance: many
v_gene: TRBV10-2
j_gene: TRBJ2-5
d_gene: .

CDR3aa: CSVGGRVNNEQFF
CDR3nt: TGCAGCGTTGGGGGCCGGGTCAACAATGAGCAGTTCTTC
abundance: many
v_gene: TRBV29-1
j_gene: TRBJ2-1
d_gene: .

CDR3aa: CASSYGGPTEEQYF
CDR3nt: TGTGCCAGCAGTTACGGTGGCCCCACCGAGGAGCAGTACTTC
abundance: .
v_gene: TRBV6-2/TRBV6-3
j_gene: TRBJ2-7
d_gene: .

CDR3aa: CASSPAGKLMNEQFF
CDR3nt: TGCGCCAGCAGCCCAGCGGGAAAGTTAATGAATGAGCAGTTCTTC
abundance: many
v_gene: TRBV5-1
j_gene: TRBJ2-1
d_gene: TRBD2

CDR3aa: CASSYPGQGALTEAFF
CDR3nt: TGTGCCAGCAGTTACCCGGGACAGGGGGCTCTAACTGAAGCTTTCTTT
abundance: .
v_gene: TRBV6-2/TRBV6-3
j_gene: TRBJ1-1
d_gene: TRBD1

CDR3aa: CASISAGTDTQYF
CDR3nt: TGTGCCAGCATTAGCGCGGGCACAGATACGCAGTATTTT
abundance: many
v_gene: TRBV28
j_gene: TRBJ2-3
d_gene: .

CDR3aa: CASRDRDGANVLTF
CDR3nt: TGTGCCAGCAGGGATAGGGATGGGGCCAACGTCCTGACTTTC
abundance: few
v_gene: TRBV27
j_gene: TRBJ2-6
d_gene: .

CDR3aa: CASSFSSGVLYEQYF
CDR3nt: TGTGCCAGCAGTTTCTCTAGCGGGGTCCTCTACGAGCAGTACTTC
abundance: .
v_gene: TRBV12-3/TRBV12-4
j_gene: TRBJ2-7
d_gene: TRBD2

CDR3aa: CASSLVSRLGEQYF
CDR3nt: TGCGCCAGCAGCTTGGTATCCCGCTTGGGGGAGCAGTACTTC
abundance: many
v_gene: TRBV5-1
j_gene: TRBJ2-7
d_gene: .